This T cell receptor beta chain stems from a study of sequential checkpoint blockade in melanoma. This CDR3 is 13 amino acids long. The V segment lost 7 bases and the J segment 2 bases; nucleotides outside the gene matches: 4. CDR1 is SQVTM and CDR2 is ANQGSEA in the germline V gene. Regarding treatment: randomized to nivolumab then ipilimumab (arm A) or the reverse (arm B). The assay was immunoSEQ multiplex PCR, and TCRdb's table has in-frame clones only and misses some. The sample lists about 9,200 clones; roughly 72% were seen once. This receptor was taken from a human donor with melanoma. Source: CD8+ T cells sorted from blood (inferred from file names), taken from a patient given nivolumab and ipilimumab in sequence. The gene calls are TRBV29-1 and TRBJ1-1; 10 bases map to TRBD1. This chain's CDR3 is CSGDRGGNTEAFF. In nucleotides, the CDR3 is TGCAGCGGGGACAGGGGAGGAAACACTGAAGCTTTCTTT.